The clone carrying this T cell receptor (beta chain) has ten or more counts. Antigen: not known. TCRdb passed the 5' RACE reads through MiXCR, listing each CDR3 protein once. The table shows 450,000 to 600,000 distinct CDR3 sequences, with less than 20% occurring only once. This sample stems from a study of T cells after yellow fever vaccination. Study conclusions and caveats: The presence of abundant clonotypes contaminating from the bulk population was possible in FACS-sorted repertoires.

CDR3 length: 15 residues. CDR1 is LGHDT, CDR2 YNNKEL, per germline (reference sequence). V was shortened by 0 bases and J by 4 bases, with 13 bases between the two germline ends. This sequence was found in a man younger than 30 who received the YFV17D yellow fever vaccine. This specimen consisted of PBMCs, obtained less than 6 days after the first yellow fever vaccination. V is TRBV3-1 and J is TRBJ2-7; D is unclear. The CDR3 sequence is CASSQDLGRIYEQYF. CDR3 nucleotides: TGTGCCAGCAGCCAAGATCTTGGACGTATTTACGAGCAGTACTTC.